A selection of T cell receptor beta chains follows, all from one sample in a study of identical twins. In TCRdb, the 5' RACE reads were re-called with MiXCR into one record per CDR3 protein. The sample has about 810,000 distinct CDR3 sequences, approximately 13% seen once; the top ten hold 1.5% to 2%. These same data were also listed under a study on yellow fever vaccine responses in identical twins.

Sample: PBMCs. The receptors originated from a woman younger than 30 in good health. CDR3s include the opening cysteine and the closing phenylalanine or tryptophan. The D gene is left open where the match is weak. Rows may omit the clone size; those that give it use once, few, many or a size class.

d_gene	v_gene	j_gene	abundance	CDR3nt	CDR3aa
-	TRBV12-3/TRBV12-4	TRBJ2-1	many	TGTGCCAGCAAACCGGGATCCCAGGGGGGTGAGCAGTTCTTC	CASKPGSQGGEQFF
TRBD1	TRBV20-1	TRBJ1-2	many	TGCAGTGCTAGAGATCAGGGGGCGAGGTATGGCTACACCTTC	CSARDQGARYGYTF
-	TRBV27	TRBJ2-1	many	TGTGCCAGCAGTTTATGGGGGGCCCCGTACAATGAGCAGTTCTTC	CASSLWGAPYNEQFF
-	TRBV23-1	TRBJ2-5	few	TGCGCCAGCAGCCCGAAGGGGTTGATGAAGACCCAGTACTTC	CASSPKGLMKTQYF
-	TRBV3-1	TRBJ2-7	many	TGTGCCAGCAGCCAAGATACGGTAGACTCCGCCTACGAGCAGTACTTC	CASSQDTVDSAYEQYF
TRBD1	TRBV11-2	TRBJ1-1	-	TGTGCCAGCAGCAGGGACAGGGGGCCGGCTGAAGCTTTCTTT	CASSRDRGPAEAFF
-	TRBV11-2	TRBJ2-3	-	TGTGCCAGCAGCTCACTCAGCGGGCCCCCCCCAGATACGCAGTATTTT	CASSSLSGPPPDTQYF
TRBD1	TRBV7-9	TRBJ1-1	few	TGTGCCAGCAGCCCGACAGGGTTTACTGAAGCTTTCTTT	CASSPTGFTEAFF
-	TRBV10-2	TRBJ2-2	few	TGCGCCAGCAGAGGAATCGAGGGCCGGTGGACCGGGGAGCTGTTTTTT	CASRGIEGRWTGELFF
-	TRBV20-1	TRBJ2-1	-	TGCAGTGCTCTCTTCGGGTATGAGCAGTTCTTC	CSALFGYEQFF
-	TRBV12-3/TRBV12-4	TRBJ2-1	-	TGTGCCAGCTCCCGTGATGGGTATGAGCAGTTCTTC	CASSRDGYEQFF
TRBD1	TRBV25-1	TRBJ1-6	-	TGTGCCAGCAGTGCTGCCGGGACAGGCTCCAAGCCCCTCCACTTT	CASSAAGTGSKPLHF
TRBD1	TRBV5-1	TRBJ2-1	-	TGCGCCAGCAAAAAAGACAGGGTATTGGTATTTGAGCAGTTCTTC	CASKKDRVLVFEQFF
TRBD2	TRBV28	TRBJ2-5	once	TGTGCCAGCAGTTTTCGGCTAGCGGGGGGGTTTTCAGAGACCCAGTACTTC	CASSFRLAGGFSETQYF
-	TRBV10-3	TRBJ1-1	few	TGTGCCATCAGTGGGGAAGGGGGGATCACTGAAGCTTTCTTT	CAISGEGGITEAFF
-	TRBV14	TRBJ2-3	-	TGTGCCAGCAGCCAATTTTACGGGTCTAGCACAGATACGCAGTATTTT	CASSQFYGSSTDTQYF
-	TRBV7-8	TRBJ2-7	few	TGTGCCAGCAGCTTAATAGGTACAGGTACTTTGGCCTACGAGCAGTACTTC	CASSLIGTGTLAYEQYF
-	TRBV3-1	TRBJ1-5	few	TGTGCCAGCAGCCAAGATCCAGGGGCCTATCAGCCCCAGCATTTT	CASSQDPGAYQPQHF
TRBD1	TRBV3-1	TRBJ2-2	-	TGTGCCAGCAGCCGAAGTCCCGGGACAGGGACCACCGGGGAGCTGTTTTTT	CASSRSPGTGTTGELFF
-	TRBV12-3/TRBV12-4	TRBJ1-5	many	TGTGCCAGCAGACCCCCCGGGACGGGCTATCAGCCCCAGCATTTT	CASRPPGTGYQPQHF
-	TRBV12-3/TRBV12-4	TRBJ2-2	many	TGTGCCAGTCACTATCCGGGAGTTGTTAGCGGGGAGCTGTTTTTT	CASHYPGVVSGELFF
-	TRBV28	TRBJ1-5	few	TGTGCCAGCAGCCTCACCGGAACTCATCAGCCCCAGCATTTT	CASSLTGTHQPQHF
TRBD2	TRBV12-3/TRBV12-4	TRBJ2-3	many	TGTGCCAGCAGCTTTGGGGGGGTCACAGATACGCAGTATTTT	CASSFGGVTDTQYF
-	TRBV20-1	TRBJ1-5	few	TGCAGTGCTAGAGATAGGCAGAGTTCTCAGCCCCAGCATTTT	CSARDRQSSQPQHF
-	TRBV3-1	TRBJ1-2	few	TGTGCCAGCAGCCAAGGAGGGAATGGCTACACCTTC	CASSQGGNGYTF
TRBD2	TRBV10-3	TRBJ2-2	-	TGTGCCATCAGTGAACCAGGACTAGCGGGATTTAACACCGGGGAGCTGTTTTTT	CAISEPGLAGFNTGELFF
TRBD2	TRBV19	TRBJ2-5	-	TGTGCCAGTAGTACGGGACTAGCTAGGAAAGAGACCCAGTACTTC	CASSTGLARKETQYF
-	TRBV4-2	TRBJ1-1	many	TGTGCCAGCAGCCTTCCCGACCGGATGAACACTGAAGCTTTCTTT	CASSLPDRMNTEAFF
TRBD1	TRBV2	TRBJ1-1	few	TGTGCCAGCAGTGGAGGGACAGGGGGCTTTATAGAAGCTTTCTTT	CASSGGTGGFIEAFF
TRBD2	TRBV28	TRBJ2-3	few	TGTGCCAGCAAAATTAGCGGGAGGCCCACAGATACGCAGTATTTT	CASKISGRPTDTQYF
-	TRBV15	TRBJ2-2	-	TGTGCCACCAGCAGAGATCAAAAGTTTTCCGGGGAGCTGTTTTTT	CATSRDQKFSGELFF
-	TRBV5-1	TRBJ2-3	-	TGCGCCAGCAGCCCCATACAGGGAAGTGGCGGTACGCAGTATTTT	CASSPIQGSGGTQYF
-	TRBV5-1	TRBJ1-1	many	TGCGCCAGCAGCGCAGAGCAGGGTACTGAAGCTTTCTTT	CASSAEQGTEAFF
-	TRBV5-1	TRBJ1-3	many	TGCGCCAGCAGCCACCTCTCTGGAAACACCATATATTTT	CASSHLSGNTIYF
-	TRBV15	TRBJ2-5	few	TGTGCCACCAGCAGGATCAGGGGCAGGGTGGGGGAGACCCAGTACTTC	CATSRIRGRVGETQYF
-	TRBV6-1	TRBJ2-5	few	TGTGCCAGCCGGAGGGCACAAGAGACCCAGTACTTC	CASRRAQETQYF
-	TRBV6-2/TRBV6-3	TRBJ2-5	few	TGTGCCAGCGAGCGCATGTCCGGGACCACCCCCCAAGAGACCCAGTACTTC	CASERMSGTTPQETQYF
-	TRBV5-1	TRBJ2-7	few	TGCGCCAGCAGACCGGACTCCAGGGACGAGCAGTACTTC	CASRPDSRDEQYF
-	TRBV12-3/TRBV12-4	TRBJ1-1	many	TGTGCCAGCAGGTACCAGACTGAAGCTTTCTTT	CASRYQTEAFF
-	TRBV10-3	TRBJ2-5	few	TGTGCCACCGCCAGGGGAGGAGAAGAGACCCAGTACTTC	CATARGGEETQYF
TRBD2	TRBV5-1	TRBJ2-5	-	TGCGCCAGCAGCCTATCATCAGCGGGAGGCCAAGAGACCCAGTACTTC	CASSLSSAGGQETQYF
TRBD2	TRBV12-3/TRBV12-4	TRBJ2-5	few	TGTGCCAGCAGTCCGACTAGCGGGGCTATTGGGGAGACCCAGTACTTC	CASSPTSGAIGETQYF
TRBD1	TRBV20-1	TRBJ2-1	-	TGCAGTGCTGGGTCCGGGACAGGGGAATACAATGAGCAGTTCTTC	CSAGSGTGEYNEQFF
-	TRBV4-2	TRBJ2-1	-	TGTGCCAGCAGCGGGACACCTATAATCAATGAGCAGTTCTTC	CASSGTPIINEQFF
TRBD2	TRBV9	TRBJ2-7	few	TGTGCCAGCAGCGCGGGACTAGCGCCCAGCTCCTACGAGCAGTACTTC	CASSAGLAPSSYEQYF
-	TRBV5-1	TRBJ2-1	-	TGCGCCAGCAGCTTGGGGGGTGAAACCAATGAGCAGTTCTTC	CASSLGGETNEQFF
TRBD1	TRBV29-1	TRBJ2-5	few	TGCAGCGTGGCTGACGGGACAGGGGAAGAGACCCAGTACTTC	CSVADGTGEETQYF
TRBD1	TRBV5-1	TRBJ2-7	-	TGCGCCAGCAGCTTGGCAGCAGGACAGGGCTTCTACGAGCAGTACTTC	CASSLAAGQGFYEQYF
-	TRBV9	TRBJ1-1	-	TGTGCCAGCAGCGTAGTCCGGCCGCAGGGGTTCACTGAAGCTTTCTTT	CASSVVRPQGFTEAFF
TRBD2	TRBV2	TRBJ2-7	-	TGTGCCAGCAGGGCCCTAGCGGGCCCCTACGAGCAGTACTTC	CASRALAGPYEQYF
-	TRBV5-1	TRBJ2-7	-	TGCGCCAGCAGCTTGGCCTTGGTGAGGGGATCCTACGAGCAGTACTTC	CASSLALVRGSYEQYF
-	TRBV18	TRBJ2-1	-	TGTGCCAGCTCACCGGGACAGGTAGCGGGACACAATGAGCAGTTCTTC	CASSPGQVAGHNEQFF
-	TRBV29-1	TRBJ1-1	many	TGCAGCGTTGAAAGGAACACTGAAGCTTTCTTT	CSVERNTEAFF
TRBD1	TRBV10-3	TRBJ2-3	-	TGTGCCATCAGTCAGGGGGCAGATACGCAGTATTTT	CAISQGADTQYF
TRBD1	TRBV7-9	TRBJ1-5	-	TGTGCCAGCAGCCCAGGACAGGGGCAGCATTTT	CASSPGQGQHF
-	TRBV11-2	TRBJ2-2	many	TGTGCCAGCAGCTTAGTCCACGGGCTCGGGGAGCTGTTTTTT	CASSLVHGLGELFF
TRBD1	TRBV11-1	TRBJ2-1	-	TGTGCCAGCAGCCAGATAAACAACGCCGGGACAGAGGCCCCTTACAATGAGCAGTTCTTC	CASSQINNAGTEAPYNEQFF